This TCR beta chain was found in a study of T cell responses to AZD1222 COVID-19 vaccine. As concerns this clone: As yet, its antigen is unknown.

Points from the study as a whole: Baseline antibody screening turned up just a handful of seropositive AZD1222 recipients.

Germline lookup yields CDR1 LNHDA and CDR2 SQIVND (reference sequence). The J segment lost 1 base and the V segment lost 7 bases, leaving 12 bases of the junction unmatched. The CDR3 is 18 residues long. Using immunoSEQ multiplex PCR, the repertoire was profiled, and TCRdb retains in-frame clones only, with some absent. The sample lists more than 110,000 clones, about 92% occurring once. The TCR was taken from an adult in good health. The sample was peripheral blood, taken on day 0 of AZD1222 vaccination. This sequence joins TRBV19 and TRBJ2-5; 13 positions agree with TRBD2. CDR3 coding DNA: TGTGCCAGTATCCGAGGAGGGGGGACTAGCGGGATCCAAGAGACCCAGTACTTC. Protein sequence: CASIRGGGTSGIQETQYF.